These 10 T cell receptor beta chains were all obtained from the same sample, sequenced in a study of blood T cell repertoires in COVID-19. Produced via immunoSEQ multiplex PCR; TCRdb's table is partial and in-frame only. The sample includes about 440,000 clones, about 85% of them seen just once. Sample: PBMCs or T cells enriched from blood (not recorded which). All receptors come from a woman aged 18-29 years with acute COVID-19.

This chain joins TRBV15 and TRBJ2-2, with TRBD1 matching 9 bases. The CDR3 is 16 amino acids. Unmatched junction bases numbered 6, after V lost 2 bases and J lost 5 bases. Germline-derived CDR1 and CDR2 are LNHNV and YYDKDF (reference sequence). CDR3 nucleotide sequence: TGTGCCACCAGCAGACCGGGACAGGGTAATACCGGGGAGCTGTTTTTT. Residues: CATSRPGQGNTGELFF.

The chain carries TRBV2 and TRBJ2-7; 7 nucleotides agree with TRBD1. Germline V gives CDR1 SNHLY, CDR2 FYNNEI. The CDR3 consists of 12 residues. V lost 7 bases and J lost 3; bases outside the gene matches: 3. CDR3 in amino acids: CASTRQGYEQYF. The CDR3 region has the DNA TGTGCCAGCACCCGACAGGGCTACGAGCAGTACTTC.

The CDR3 loop is CASSQGPGANFLGYEQYF. The CDR3 nucleotides are TGTGCCAGCAGCCAAGGGCCAGGGGCCAATTTCCTAGGCTACGAGCAGTACTTC. The V and J genes are TRBV14 and TRBJ2-7; D perhaps matches TRBD1 (6 bases). V was trimmed by 1 base and J by 3 bases, leaving 22 bases between them. The germline CDR1 and CDR2 sequences are SGHDN and FVKESK. The CDR3 is 18 residues long.

This chain uses TRBV4-1 with TRBJ2-1, with a possible D match to TRBD2 (6 bases). The germline CDR1 and CDR2 sequences are MGHRA and YSYEKL. V was clipped by 1 base and J by 2 bases, with 12 bases between them. The CDR3 consists of 16 residues. CDR3 in DNA: TGCGCCAGCAGCCAAGGGAGGGGTGGCCCCTACAATGAGCAGTTCTTC. Its protein product is CASSQGRGGPYNEQFF.

The table lists this clone with a count of one. V and J are TRBV6-5 and TRBJ2-7, with a possible D match to TRBD2 (6 bases). V lost 6 bases and J lost 4, with 19 bases in between. The CDR3 sequence is 15 residues long. Germline-derived CDR1 and CDR2 are MNHEY and SVGAGI. This CDR3 is CASRTWTERGYEQYF. CDR3 sequence (DNA): TGTGCCAGCAGAACCTGGACGGAACGGGGGTACGAGCAGTACTTC.

This chain uses TRBV25-1 with TRBJ2-3; tentative D call: TRBD2 (5 bases). Trimming shortened V by 6 bases and J by 8 bases, and 15 bases separated the two germline ends. The CDR3 extends over 13 amino acids. Germline V gene data show CDR1 as MGHDK and CDR2 as SYGVNS. The CDR3 here is CASSQARGSTQYF. For the CDR3, the DNA is TGTGCCAGCAGCCAGGCGAGAGGGAGTACGCAGTATTTT.

V is TRBV27 and J is TRBJ2-7, with TRBD2 identical over 8 bases. V shed 5 bases and J 3 bases; nucleotides not matched to a gene: 3. CDR1 MNHEY and CDR2 SMNVEV come from the germline V gene (reference sequence). The CDR3 is 13 residues long. CDR3 sequence (DNA): TGTGCCAGCAGTCCGGGGGGGGGCTACGAGCAGTACTTC. It encodes CASSPGGGYEQYF.

This chain links TRBV18 with TRBJ2-7; D gene ambiguous. CDR1 is KGHSH and CDR2 is LQKENI in the germline V gene. Trimming took 2 bases from V and 7 from J, leaving 6 bases between them. CDR3 size: 11 residues. In nucleotides, the CDR3 is TGTGCCAGCTCACCAGGTCTAGAGCAGTACTTC. Its protein is CASSPGLEQYF.

The J gene is TRBJ2-1, the V gene TRBV28, with 10 bases lining up with TRBD2. V trimming: 5 bases; J trimming: 9 bases; junction bases outside the gene matches: 7. The CDR3 consists of 14 residues. Germline CDR1 is MDHEN and CDR2 is SYDVKM. In nucleotides, the CDR3 is TGTGCCAGCAGTCGGACTAGCGGCAGTGGTGAGCAGTTCTTC. It is translated as CASSRTSGSGEQFF.

The V call is TRBV28, the J call TRBJ1-1; D might be TRBD1 (6 bases). CDR3 length: 15 amino acids. Germline CDR1 is MDHEN and CDR2 is SYDVKM. The germline V and J ends were trimmed by 4 bases and 5 bases, with 17 bases remaining between them. CDR3 loop: CASSSPGAGVTEAFF. The CDR3 DNA sequence: TGTGCCAGCAGTTCTCCAGGGGCTGGTGTAACTGAAGCTTTCTTT.